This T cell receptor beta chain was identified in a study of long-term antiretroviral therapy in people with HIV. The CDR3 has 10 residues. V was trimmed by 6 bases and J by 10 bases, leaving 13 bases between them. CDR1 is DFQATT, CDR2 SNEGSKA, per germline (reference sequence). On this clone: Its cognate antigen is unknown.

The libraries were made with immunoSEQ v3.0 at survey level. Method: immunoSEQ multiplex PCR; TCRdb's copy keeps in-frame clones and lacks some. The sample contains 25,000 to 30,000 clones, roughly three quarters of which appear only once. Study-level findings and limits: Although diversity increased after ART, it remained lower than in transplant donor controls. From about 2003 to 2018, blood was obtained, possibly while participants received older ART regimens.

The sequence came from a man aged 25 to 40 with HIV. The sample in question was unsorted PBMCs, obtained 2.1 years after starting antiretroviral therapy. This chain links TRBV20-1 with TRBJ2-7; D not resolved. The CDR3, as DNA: TGCAGTGCCATAGTGGGGAAACAGTACTTC. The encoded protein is CSAIVGKQYF.